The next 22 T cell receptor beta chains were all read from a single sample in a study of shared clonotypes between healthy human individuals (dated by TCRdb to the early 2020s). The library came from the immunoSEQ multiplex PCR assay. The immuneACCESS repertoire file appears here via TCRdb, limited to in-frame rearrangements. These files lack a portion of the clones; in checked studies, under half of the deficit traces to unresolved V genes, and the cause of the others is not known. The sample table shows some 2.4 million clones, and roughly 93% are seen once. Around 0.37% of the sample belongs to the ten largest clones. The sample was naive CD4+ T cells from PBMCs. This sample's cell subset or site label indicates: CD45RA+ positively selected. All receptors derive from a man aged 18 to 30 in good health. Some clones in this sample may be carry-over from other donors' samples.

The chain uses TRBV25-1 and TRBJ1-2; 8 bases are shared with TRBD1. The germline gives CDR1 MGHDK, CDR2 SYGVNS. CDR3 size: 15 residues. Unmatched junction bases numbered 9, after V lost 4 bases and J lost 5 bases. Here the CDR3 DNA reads TGTGCCAGCAGTGTGGACAGGGTGGACCTTTATGGCTACACCTTC. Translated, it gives CASSVDRVDLYGYTF.

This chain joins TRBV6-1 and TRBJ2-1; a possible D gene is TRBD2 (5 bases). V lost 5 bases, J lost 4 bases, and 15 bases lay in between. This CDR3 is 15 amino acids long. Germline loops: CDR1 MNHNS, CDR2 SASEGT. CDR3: CASSFAQRSYNEQFF. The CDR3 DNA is TGTGCCAGCAGTTTTGCCCAGCGGAGTTACAATGAGCAGTTCTTC.

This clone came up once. The CDR3: CASSLGLAGGYEQFF. Written as DNA, the CDR3 is TGTGCCAGCAGCCTAGGACTAGCGGGAGGCTATGAGCAGTTCTTC. V gene TRBV7-3 combines with J gene TRBJ2-1; TRBD2 aligns across 14 bases. V dropped 5 bases and J dropped 8; count of bases not matched to a gene: 5. Per germline, CDR1 SGHTA and CDR2 FQGTGA. The CDR3 runs to 15 residues.

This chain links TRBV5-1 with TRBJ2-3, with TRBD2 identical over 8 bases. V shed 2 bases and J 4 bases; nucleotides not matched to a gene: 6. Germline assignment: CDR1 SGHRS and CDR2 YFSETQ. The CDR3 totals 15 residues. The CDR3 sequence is CASSFMGLVADTQYF. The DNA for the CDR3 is TGCGCCAGCAGCTTTATGGGACTAGTAGCAGATACGCAGTATTTT.

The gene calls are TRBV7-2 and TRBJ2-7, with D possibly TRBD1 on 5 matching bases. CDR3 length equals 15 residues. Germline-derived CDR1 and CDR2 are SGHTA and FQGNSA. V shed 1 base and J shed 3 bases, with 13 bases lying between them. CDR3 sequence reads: CASSLGPGQGYEQYF. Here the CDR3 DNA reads TGTGCCAGCAGCTTAGGACCCGGCCAGGGCTACGAGCAGTACTTC.

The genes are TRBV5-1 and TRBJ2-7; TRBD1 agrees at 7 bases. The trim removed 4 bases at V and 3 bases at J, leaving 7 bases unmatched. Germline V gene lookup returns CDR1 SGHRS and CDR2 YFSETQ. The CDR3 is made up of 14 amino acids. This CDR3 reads CASSIGDSNYEQYF. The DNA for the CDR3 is TGCGCCAGCAGCATTGGGGACAGTAACTACGAGCAGTACTTC.

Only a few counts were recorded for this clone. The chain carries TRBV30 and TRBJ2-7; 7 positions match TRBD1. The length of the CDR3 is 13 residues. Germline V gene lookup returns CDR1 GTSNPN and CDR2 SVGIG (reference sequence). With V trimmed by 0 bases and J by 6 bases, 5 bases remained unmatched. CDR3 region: CAWSVQGGGEQYF. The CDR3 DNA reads TGTGCCTGGAGTGTACAAGGGGGCGGCGAGCAGTACTTC.

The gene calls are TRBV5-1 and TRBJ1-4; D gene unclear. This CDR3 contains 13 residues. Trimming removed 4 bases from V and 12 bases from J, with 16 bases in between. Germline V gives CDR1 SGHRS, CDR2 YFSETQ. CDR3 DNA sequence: TGCGCCAGCAGCCCATACCCCGTTGTTGAACTGTTTTTT. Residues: CASSPYPVVELFF.

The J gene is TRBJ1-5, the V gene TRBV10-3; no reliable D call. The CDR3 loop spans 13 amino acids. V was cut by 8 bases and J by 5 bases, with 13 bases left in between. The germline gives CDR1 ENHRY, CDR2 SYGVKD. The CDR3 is CAIRPREDQPQHF. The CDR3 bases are TGTGCCATCCGTCCCCGAGAGGATCAGCCCCAGCATTTT.

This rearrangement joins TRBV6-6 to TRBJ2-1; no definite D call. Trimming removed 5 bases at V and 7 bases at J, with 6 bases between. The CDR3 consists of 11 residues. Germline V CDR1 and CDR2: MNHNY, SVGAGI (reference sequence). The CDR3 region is CASSPQNEQFF. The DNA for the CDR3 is TGTGCCAGCAGTCCCCAGAATGAGCAGTTCTTC.

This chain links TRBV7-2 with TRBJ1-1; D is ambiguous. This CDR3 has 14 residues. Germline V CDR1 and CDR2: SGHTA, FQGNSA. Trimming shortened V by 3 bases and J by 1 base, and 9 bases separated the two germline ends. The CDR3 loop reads CASSLPLSNTEAFF. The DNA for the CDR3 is TGTGCCAGCAGCTTGCCACTCTCGAACACTGAAGCTTTCTTT.

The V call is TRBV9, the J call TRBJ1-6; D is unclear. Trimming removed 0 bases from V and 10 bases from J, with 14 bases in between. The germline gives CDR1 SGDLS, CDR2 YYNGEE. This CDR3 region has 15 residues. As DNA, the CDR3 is TGTGCCAGCAGCGTAGTCGACGAGGGAAAATCACCCCTCCACTTT. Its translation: CASSVVDEGKSPLHF.

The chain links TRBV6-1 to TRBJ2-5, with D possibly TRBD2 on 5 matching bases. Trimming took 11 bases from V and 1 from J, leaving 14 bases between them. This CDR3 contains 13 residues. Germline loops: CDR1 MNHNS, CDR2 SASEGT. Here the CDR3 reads CASRRLPQETQYF. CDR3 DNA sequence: TGTGCCTCCCGGAGGCTCCCCCAAGAGACCCAGTACTTC.

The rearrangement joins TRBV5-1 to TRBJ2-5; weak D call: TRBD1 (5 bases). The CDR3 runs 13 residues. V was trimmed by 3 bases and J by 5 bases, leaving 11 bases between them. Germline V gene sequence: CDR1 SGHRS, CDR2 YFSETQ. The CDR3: CASSSGNLETQYF. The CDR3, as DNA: TGCGCCAGCAGCTCAGGGAATTTGGAGACCCAGTACTTC.

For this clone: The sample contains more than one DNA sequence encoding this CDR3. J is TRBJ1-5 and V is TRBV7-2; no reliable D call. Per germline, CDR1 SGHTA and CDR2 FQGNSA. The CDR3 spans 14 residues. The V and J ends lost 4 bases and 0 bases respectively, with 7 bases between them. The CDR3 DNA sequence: TGTGCCAGCAGCTCCCCCTATAGCAATCAGCCCCAGCATTTT. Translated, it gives CASSSPYSNQPQHF. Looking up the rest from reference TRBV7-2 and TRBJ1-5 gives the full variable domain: GAGVSQSPSNKVTEKGKDVELRCDPISGHTALYWYRQSLGQGLEFLIYFQGNSAPDKSGLPSDRFSAERTGGSVSTLTIQRTQQEDSAVYLCASSSPYSNQPQHFGDGTRLSIL.

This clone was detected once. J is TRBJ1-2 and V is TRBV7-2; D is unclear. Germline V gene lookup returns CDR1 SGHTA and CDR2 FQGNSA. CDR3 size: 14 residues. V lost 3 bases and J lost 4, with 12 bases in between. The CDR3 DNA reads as TGTGCCAGCAGCTTGGGGTCCTTGGGCTATGGCTACACCTTC. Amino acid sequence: CASSLGSLGYGYTF. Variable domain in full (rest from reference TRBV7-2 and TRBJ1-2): GAGVSQSPSNKVTEKGKDVELRCDPISGHTALYWYRQSLGQGLEFLIYFQGNSAPDKSGLPSDRFSAERTGGSVSTLTIQRTQQEDSAVYLCASSLGSLGYGYTFGSGTRLTVV.

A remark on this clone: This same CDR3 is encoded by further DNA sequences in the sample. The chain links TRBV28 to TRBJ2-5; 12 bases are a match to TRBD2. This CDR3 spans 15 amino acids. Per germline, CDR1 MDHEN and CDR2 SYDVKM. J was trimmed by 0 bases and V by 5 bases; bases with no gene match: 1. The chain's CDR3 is CASSRTSGDQETQYF. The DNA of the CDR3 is TGTGCCAGCAGTCGGACTAGCGGGGACCAAGAGACCCAGTACTTC.

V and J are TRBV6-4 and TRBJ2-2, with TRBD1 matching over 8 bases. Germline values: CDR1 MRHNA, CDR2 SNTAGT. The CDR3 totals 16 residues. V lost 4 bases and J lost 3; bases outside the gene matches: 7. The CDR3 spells CASSAPDREDTGELFF. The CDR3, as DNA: TGTGCCAGCAGTGCCCCGGACAGGGAGGACACCGGGGAGCTGTTTTTT.

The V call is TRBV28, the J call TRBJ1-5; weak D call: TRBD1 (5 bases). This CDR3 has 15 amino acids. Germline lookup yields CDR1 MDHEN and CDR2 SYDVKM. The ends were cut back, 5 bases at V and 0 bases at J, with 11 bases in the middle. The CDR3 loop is CASSGGPFSNQPQHF. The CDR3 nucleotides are TGTGCCAGCAGTGGGGGACCGTTTAGCAATCAGCCCCAGCATTTT.

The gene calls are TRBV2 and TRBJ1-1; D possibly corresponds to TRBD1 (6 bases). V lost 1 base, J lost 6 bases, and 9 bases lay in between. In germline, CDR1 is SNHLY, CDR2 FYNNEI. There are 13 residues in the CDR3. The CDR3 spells CASSEDREAEAFF. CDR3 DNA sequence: TGTGCCAGCAGTGAAGACAGGGAGGCTGAAGCTTTCTTT.

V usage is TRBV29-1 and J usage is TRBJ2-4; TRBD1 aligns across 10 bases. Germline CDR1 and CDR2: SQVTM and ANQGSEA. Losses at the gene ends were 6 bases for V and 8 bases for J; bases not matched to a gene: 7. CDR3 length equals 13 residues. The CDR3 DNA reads TGCAGCGTACAGACAGGGGGCGTCTACATTCAGTACTTC. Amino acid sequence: CSVQTGGVYIQYF.

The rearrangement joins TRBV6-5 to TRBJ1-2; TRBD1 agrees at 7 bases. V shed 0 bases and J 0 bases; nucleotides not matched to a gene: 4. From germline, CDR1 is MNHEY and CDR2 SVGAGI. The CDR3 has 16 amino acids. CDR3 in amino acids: CASSYSIQGANYGYTF. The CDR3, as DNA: TGTGCCAGCAGTTACTCGATCCAGGGGGCTAACTATGGCTACACCTTC.